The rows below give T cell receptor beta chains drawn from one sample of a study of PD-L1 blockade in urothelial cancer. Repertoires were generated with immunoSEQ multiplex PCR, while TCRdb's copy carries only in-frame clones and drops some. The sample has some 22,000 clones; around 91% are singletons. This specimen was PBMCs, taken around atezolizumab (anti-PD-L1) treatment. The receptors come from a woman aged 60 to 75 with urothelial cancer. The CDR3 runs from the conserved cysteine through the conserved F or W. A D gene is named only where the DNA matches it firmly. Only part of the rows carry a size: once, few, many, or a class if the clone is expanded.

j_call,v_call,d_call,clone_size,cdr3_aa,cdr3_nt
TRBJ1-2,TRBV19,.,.,CASSPPRFLLRQDKAYGYTF,TGTGCCAGTAGTCCCCCGCGATTCCTACTTCGACAGGACAAAGCCTATGGCTACACCTTC
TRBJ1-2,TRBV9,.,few,CASSGRDSGNYGYTF,TGTGCCAGCAGCGGCCGGGACTCCGGCAACTATGGCTACACCTTC
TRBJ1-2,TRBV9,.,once,CASSVGGLSNYGYTF,TGTGCCAGCAGCGTAGGGGGGCTGAGCAACTATGGCTACACCTTC
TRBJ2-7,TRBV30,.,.,CAWSGRMRYEQYF,TGTGCCTGGAGTGGCCGCATGCGATACGAGCAGTACTTC
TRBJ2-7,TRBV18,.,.,CASSPFSGAYEQYF,TGTGCCAGCTCACCCTTTAGCGGAGCCTACGAGCAGTACTTC
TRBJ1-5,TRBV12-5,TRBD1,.,CASGLMDRSSHF,TGTGCTAGTGGTTTGATGGACAGGAGCTCACATTTT
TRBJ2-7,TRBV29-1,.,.,CSVGRQAYEQYF,TGCAGCGTTGGGCGACAGGCTTACGAGCAGTACTTC
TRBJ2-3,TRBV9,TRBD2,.,CASSYLTSGTTDTQYF,TGTGCCAGTAGCTATCTGACTAGCGGGACAACAGATACGCAGTATTTT
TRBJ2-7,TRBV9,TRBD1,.,CASSVAPWGQGDYEQYF,TGTGCCAGCAGCGTAGCTCCTTGGGGACAGGGGGACTACGAGCAGTACTTC
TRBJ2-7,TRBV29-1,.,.,CSVEEGSSHEQYF,TGCAGCGTTGAAGAGGGGTCTAGCCACGAGCAGTACTTC
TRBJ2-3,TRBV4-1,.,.,CASSQRERISGTDTQYF,TGCGCCAGCAGCCAAAGAGAGAGGATCAGCGGCACAGATACGCAGTATTTT
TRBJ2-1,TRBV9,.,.,CASSDHILGWGEQFF,TGTGCCAGCAGCGACCACATACTAGGCTGGGGTGAGCAGTTCTTC
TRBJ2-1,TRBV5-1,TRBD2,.,CASLRTSGGNEQFF,TGCGCCAGCCTGAGGACTAGCGGGGGGAATGAGCAGTTCTTC
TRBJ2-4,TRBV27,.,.,CASSPGELAAMDIQYF,TGTGCCAGCAGTCCGGGCGAGTTAGCGGCTATGGACATTCAGTACTTC
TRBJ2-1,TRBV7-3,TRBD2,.,CASSLVGGEQFF,TGTGCCAGCAGCCTGGTGGGAGGGGAGCAGTTCTTC
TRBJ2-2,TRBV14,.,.,CASSQWDFTNTGELFF,TGTGCCAGCAGCCAATGGGACTTTACGAACACCGGGGAGCTGTTTTTT
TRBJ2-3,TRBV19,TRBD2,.,CASSIREGLTDTQYF,TGTGCCAGTAGTATCAGGGAGGGATTGACAGATACGCAGTATTTT
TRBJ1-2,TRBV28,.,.,CASSPNYGYTF,TGTGCCAGCAGCCCAAACTATGGCTACACCTTC
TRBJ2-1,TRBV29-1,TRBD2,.,CSVEGLAGRKSYNEQFF,TGCAGCGTTGAGGGACTAGCGGGACGGAAATCCTACAATGAGCAGTTCTTC
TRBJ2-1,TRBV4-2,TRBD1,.,CASSQDRGQANEQFF,TGTGCCAGCAGCCAAGACAGGGGGCAGGCCAATGAGCAGTTCTTC
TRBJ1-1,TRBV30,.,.,CAWGRSMNTEAFF,TGTGCCTGGGGGCGTTCCATGAACACTGAAGCTTTCTTT
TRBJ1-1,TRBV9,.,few,CASSVEPGVPNTEAFF,TGTGCCAGCAGCGTAGAGCCAGGGGTCCCGAACACTGAAGCTTTCTTT